This TCR beta chain was sequenced during a study of post-analysis software for immune sequencing data. Study-wide results and limits: Patients with multiple sclerosis recorded significantly lower normalized Chao1 diversity than controls, the study found. Five or six TRBV segments appeared more often in patients than in controls, and TRBV5-6, TRBV5-1 and TRBV20-1 were among these.

A remark on this clonotype: What it recognizes is unknown.

Germline lookup yields CDR1 SGHVS and CDR2 FQNEAQ. The CDR3 is 15 residues long. V lost 1 base and J lost 6, with 15 bases in between. Unique-molecular-identifier-tagged TCR beta cDNA libraries were used. One entry per CDR3 protein results from TCRdb running MiXCR on the PCR reads. The data contain hundreds of thousands of distinct CDR3 sequences, 30% of them singletons. Input material: blood. This rearrangement joins TRBV7-8 to TRBJ2-5; no clear D. The TCR sequence derives from a girl aged 5-17 years with multiple sclerosis. The CDR3 DNA follows: TGTGCCAGCAGCTTAGGAGGTAGATGGCTCCAGACCCAGTACTTC. This translates into CASSLGGRWLQTQYF.